This T cell receptor (beta chain) was sequenced for a study of control samples from healthy donors and cancer patients. Here immunoSEQ multiplex PCR was the method, and the copy in TCRdb shows in-frame clones only, minus some. Of under 150,000 clones listed, roughly nine tenths are singletons. Germline V lookup: CDR1 MNHEY, CDR2 SVGAGI. Trimming cost V 6 bases and J 9 bases, with 12 bases left between them. There are 13 residues in the CDR3. Specimen: blood. The chain is built from TRBV6-5 and TRBJ1-6; no clear D gene. This TCR came from a woman aged 25 to 39 in good health. CDR3 region: CASRRVLGSPLHF. For the CDR3, the DNA is TGTGCCAGCAGAAGGGTCCTCGGTTCACCCCTCCACTTT.